The source of this T cell receptor (beta chain) is a study of T cell responses to AZD1222 COVID-19 vaccine. Libraries were prepared by immunoSEQ multiplex PCR; TCRdb keeps only in-frame clonotypes and omits some of them. The repertoire includes about 130,000 clones, roughly 86% of them detected once, and 4.5% to 6.5% sits in the top ten. The CDR3 totals 16 residues. Trimming removed 1 base at V and 6 bases at J, with 18 bases between. CDR1 and CDR2 (germline): SGHRS, YFSETQ. This receptor was obtained from an adult who received the AZD1222 COVID-19 vaccine. The rearrangement uses TRBV5-1 and TRBJ2-3, with D possibly matching TRBD2 (6 bases). This specimen consisted of peripheral blood, obtained 28 days after the second AZD1222 dose. The CDR3, as DNA: TGCGCCAGCAGCTTGAGGAGGGACCCAGGGCTGGATACGCAGTATTTT. This sequence encodes CASSLRRDPGLDTQYF.